The 20 T cell receptor beta chains in this list originate from one sample, sequenced in a study of T-cell reconstitution after alpha-beta-depleted transplantation in children. Unique molecular identifiers tagged the TCRbeta library. TCRdb reanalysed the PCR reads using MiXCR and keeps one entry per CDR3 protein. The data show 300,000 to 400,000 distinct CDR3 sequences, 20% to 30% seen once. Sequencing was performed on PBMCs, mostly from graft donor cells, taken 180 days after TCRalphabeta/CD19-depleted stem cell transplant. The receptors derive from a male patient younger than 18 who had a stem cell transplant for acute lymphoblastic leukemia, so the T cells may come from the graft donor.

This clonotype turned up a few times. The chain recombines TRBV4-1 with TRBJ2-7; tentatively, D is TRBD2 (6 bases). The length of the CDR3 is 15 residues. The V end lost 4 bases, the J end lost 2 bases, and 15 bases lay between the germline ends. Germline V gives CDR1 MGHRA, CDR2 YSYEKL. The CDR3 spells CASSPRDLAPYEQYF. CDR3 nucleotide sequence: TGCGCCAGCAGCCCCCGGGACTTGGCCCCCTACGAGCAGTACTTC.

For the CDR3, the DNA is TGTGCCAGCAGCTTAACTAGCGGGAGCAACGAGCAGTACTTC. Its translation is CASSLTSGSNEQYF. This rearrangement joins TRBV11-3 to TRBJ2-7; 11 positions agree with TRBD2. There are 14 residues in the CDR3. V shed 2 bases and J 5 bases; nucleotides not matched to a gene: 2. Germline CDR1 reads SGHNT; CDR2 reads YENEEA.

This chain links TRBV15 with TRBJ2-6, with D perhaps given as TRBD1 or TRBD2 (6 bases each). The CDR3 sequence is 15 residues long. Trimming cost V 0 bases and J 8 bases, with 11 bases left between them. Germline V gene lookup returns CDR1 LNHNV and CDR2 YYDKDF (reference sequence). The CDR3, as DNA: TGTGCCACCAGCAGAGATGTGGGGGGCACCAACGTCCTGACTTTC. It is translated as CATSRDVGGTNVLTF.

This clonotype turned up a few times. The chain uses TRBV12-5 and TRBJ2-5; TRBD1 aligns across 8 bases. Germline CDR1 LGHNT, CDR2 FRNRAP. Germline trimming cut 1 base from V and 2 bases from J; bases unmatched to any gene: 6. The CDR3 totals 16 residues. CDR3 protein: CASGLGTGSGQETQYF. In DNA, the CDR3 is TGTGCTAGTGGTTTGGGGACAGGGAGTGGGCAAGAGACCCAGTACTTC.

The V and J genes are TRBV12-5 and TRBJ2-7; D may be TRBD2 (6 bases). Germline V gene sequence: CDR1 LGHNT, CDR2 FRNRAP. V dropped 7 bases and J dropped 7 bases, with 23 bases sitting between them. The CDR3 covers 15 residues. This CDR3 reads CASEPQLAGPGEQYF. The CDR3 bases are TGTGCTAGTGAGCCCCAGCTGGCGGGACCAGGAGAGCAGTACTTC.

The chain couples TRBV6-5 to TRBJ1-2; possibly TRBD1 for D (6 bases). This CDR3 contains 16 residues. Between the trimmed V and J ends, which lost 2 bases and 3 bases, there was a span of 16 bases. Per the germline V gene, CDR1 is MNHEY and CDR2 is SVGAGI. Here the CDR3 DNA reads TGTGCCAGCAGTTACCGCATGCGGGGGCGCGACTATGGCTACACCTTC. Protein sequence: CASSYRMRGRDYGYTF.

This chain uses TRBV6-1 with TRBJ1-1; 8 nucleotides match TRBD1. CDR3 length: 14 residues. Germline CDR1 and CDR2: MNHNS and SASEGT. Unmatched junction bases numbered 5, after V lost 5 bases and J lost 3 bases. The CDR3 nucleotides are TGTGCCAGCAGTCCCCACAGGGGGGACACTGAAGCTTTCTTT. Residues: CASSPHRGDTEAFF.

CDR3 DNA: TGTGCCAGCAGTTTTATGGGAGGGGGCAATCAGCCCCAGCATTTT. Protein product: CASSFMGGGNQPQHF. The chain has TRBV6-5 and TRBJ1-5; possibly TRBD1 for D (5 bases). In germline, CDR1 is MNHEY, CDR2 SVGAGI. The V end lost 4 bases, the J end lost 2 bases, and 12 bases lay between the germline ends. The CDR3 sequence is 15 residues long.

This chain uses TRBV5-1 with TRBJ2-1; 7 positions match TRBD2. There are 15 residues in the CDR3. Looked up from germline, CDR1 is SGHRS and CDR2 is YFSETQ. The ends lost 4 bases at V and 4 bases at J; junction bases unmatched: 8. CDR3 sequence: CASSLGTTLYNEQFF. CDR3 bases: TGCGCCAGCAGCCTGGGGACTACCCTGTACAATGAGCAGTTCTTC.

A note on this clonotype: Sequence at one end of the junction differs from germline and may be a read error. DNA for the CDR3: TGCAGTGCTATCTCGTCTAGCGGGAGTTCGACCTTC. This sequence encodes CSAISSSGSSTF. The rearrangement joins TRBV20-1 to TRBJ2-1; 10 nucleotides match TRBD2. Germline V gene sequence: CDR1 DFQATT, CDR2 SNEGSKA (reference sequence). The length of the CDR3 is 12 residues.

This sequence joins TRBV11-2 and TRBJ2-1; 8 bases map to TRBD2. V dropped 0 bases and J dropped 0; count of bases not matched to a gene: 4. This CDR3 is built from 17 residues. Germline-derived CDR1 and CDR2 are SGHAT and FQNNGV. The CDR3 here is CASSLEISGVSYNEQFF. CDR3 DNA: TGTGCCAGCAGCTTAGAGATTAGCGGGGTCTCCTACAATGAGCAGTTCTTC.

This clonotype was picked up a small number of times. This chain joins TRBV7-2 and TRBJ2-7; D uncertain. Germline lookup yields CDR1 SGHTA and CDR2 FQGNSA. The CDR3 is 15 amino acids. V dropped 0 bases and J dropped 2 bases, with 11 bases sitting between them. The DNA of the CDR3 is TGTGCCAGCAGCTTAGCGAGTGGGAAGCCCTACGAGCAGTACTTC. Residues: CASSLASGKPYEQYF.

This clonotype showed up just a few times. V gene TRBV12-3 or TRBV12-4 combines with J gene TRBJ2-1; TRBD1 might be the D (6 bases). The length of the CDR3 is 16 residues. V was shortened by 6 bases and J by 5 bases, with 20 bases between the two germline ends. CDR3 DNA sequence: TGTGCCAGCAGGGGGCCCAAGGGACAAGTTAACAATGAGCAGTTCTTC. It encodes CASRGPKGQVNNEQFF.

The chain couples TRBV7-3 to TRBJ1-1, with a tentative D call TRBD1 (5 bases). The CDR3 has 16 amino acids. The germline CDR1 and CDR2 sequences are SGHTA and FQGTGA. Trimming left V 5 bases short and J 5 bases short, with 21 bases between. The CDR3, as DNA: TGTGCCAGCAGCCCCCAGGCGGGACGTCCAGGGACTGAAGCTTTCTTT. Translation gives CASSPQAGRPGTEAFF.

The J gene is TRBJ2-5, the V gene TRBV12-3 or TRBV12-4; TRBD1 is a possible D gene (5 bases). CDR3 length equals 16 residues. The V end lost 6 bases, the J end lost 5 bases, and 22 bases lay between the germline ends. CDR3 in amino acids: CASSRRWTNTEETQYF. In DNA form, the CDR3 reads TGTGCCAGCAGCCGCCGTTGGACAAATACAGAGGAGACCCAGTACTTC.

The chain recombines TRBV15 with TRBJ2-1, with 13 bases lining up with TRBD2. There are 17 residues in the CDR3. With 3 bases clipped from V and 4 bases from J, the junction kept 6 bases outside the gene matches. Germline-derived CDR1 and CDR2 are LNHNV and YYDKDF (reference sequence). The CDR3 reads CATSRGRTSGSYNEQFF. The CDR3, as DNA: TGTGCCACCAGCAGGGGAAGGACTAGCGGGAGTTACAATGAGCAGTTCTTC.

The chain links TRBV5-1 to TRBJ2-1, with D uncertain. Trimming pared 5 bases from V and 9 bases from J, leaving 18 bases between. This CDR3 has 14 residues. The V gene's germline CDR1 is SGHRS and CDR2 YFSETQ. CDR3 DNA sequence: TGCGCCAGCAGTAATACCTTAGTTGCCGCTGAGCAGTTCTTC. This translates into CASSNTLVAAEQFF.

This clonotype was counted a few times. The rearrangement uses TRBV7-2 and TRBJ1-3; D remains unclear. Germline V gene data show CDR1 as SGHTA and CDR2 as FQGNSA. Trimming pared 1 base from V and 2 bases from J, leaving 9 bases between. This CDR3 contains 15 residues. CDR3 residues: CASSLVGGAGNTIYF. The CDR3 DNA sequence: TGTGCCAGCAGCTTAGTCGGCGGTGCTGGAAACACCATATATTTT.

This clonotype was observed a few times. The chain couples TRBV7-9 to TRBJ2-1; tentative D call: TRBD2 (6 bases). CDR3 length: 17 amino acids. Germline V gene lookup returns CDR1 SEHNR and CDR2 FQNEAQ (reference sequence). Trimming pared 10 bases from V and 6 bases from J, leaving 28 bases between. CDR3 in amino acids: CAIPLGGSATSFNEQFF. CDR3 nucleotide sequence: TGTGCCATCCCCCTCGGGGGTAGCGCGACATCGTTCAATGAGCAGTTCTTC.

The chain employs TRBV10-3 and TRBJ2-7; 8 nucleotides line up with TRBD1. The V gene end was trimmed by 11 bases and the J gene end by 2 bases; junction bases not matched to a gene: 5. Germline V CDR1 and CDR2: ENHRY, SYGVKD. The CDR3 spans 12 residues. CDR3 residues: CAHGQGTYEQYF. The CDR3 DNA is TGTGCCCACGGACAGGGAACCTACGAGCAGTACTTC.